This record concerns one T cell receptor beta chain sequence. Its antigen is not identified. This CDR3 comprises 16 residues. Germline V lookup: CDR1 MDHEN, CDR2 SYDVKM. V was clipped by 3 bases and J by 0 bases, with 15 bases between them. Random-hexamer reverse transcription was applied to roughly 0.45 to 1 ug RNA. TCR beta CDR3 was amplified by immunoSEQ multiplex PCR. This amplification extended across 54 Vbeta and 13 Jbeta segments. From the immunoSEQ multiplex PCR reads, TCRdb called clonotypes with MiXCR, one entry per CDR3 protein. The profile shows around 270,000 distinct CDR3 sequences, about 91% of them singletons. This specimen comes from a study of CD8 T cells in Susac syndrome. Findings and caveats of the study: Only a relatively small number of individuals were included in the TCR sequencing and HLA analysis.

TCR beta was sequenced from blood CD8+ and CD4+ T cells. Isolation of CD8+ and CD4+ T cells was performed negatively, whereas enrichment of TEMRA cells was done by FACS. Sequencing was done on a sample of CD8+ T cells from PBMCs. V usage is TRBV28 and J usage is TRBJ2-7; D is unclear. The receptor was isolated from a human donor with multiple sclerosis. The CDR3 DNA follows: TGTGCCAGCAGTTTCCCTTGGGCGGAAAACTCCTACGAGCAGTACTTC. Its protein product is CASSFPWAENSYEQYF. The whole variable domain, remainder taken from reference TRBV28 and TRBJ2-7, is DVKVTQSSRYLVKRTGEKVFLECVQDMDHENMFWYRQDPGLGLRLIYFSYDVKMKEKGDIPEGYSVSREKKERFSLILESASTNQTSMYLCASSFPWAENSYEQYFGPGTRLTVT.